Presented here are 28 T cell receptor beta chains from one specimen sequenced in a study of blood T cell repertoires in COVID-19. Data came from immunoSEQ multiplex PCR; TCRdb stores just in-frame clones and leaves some out. Seen here are roughly 100,000 clones, 75% to 90% observed once, and the top ten hold around 4.5%. Source material: peripheral blood. The receptors derive from a human donor in a cohort sampled during active COVID-19.

The chain links TRBV7-9 to TRBJ1-6; 7 nucleotides line up with TRBD1. The CDR3 runs to 14 residues. With 6 bases clipped from V and 9 bases from J, the junction kept 8 bases outside the gene matches. Per germline, CDR1 SEHNR and CDR2 FQNEAQ (reference sequence). The CDR3 sequence: CASRSTGESSPLHF. For the CDR3, the DNA is TGTGCCAGCAGGAGTACAGGGGAGTCTTCACCCCTCCACTTT.

The chain is built from TRBV5-5 and TRBJ1-5, with 9 bases fitting TRBD1. The J segment lost 0 bases and the V segment lost 3 bases, leaving 4 bases of the junction unmatched. This CDR3 spans 16 amino acids. The V gene's germline CDR1 is SGHKS and CDR2 YYEKEE (reference sequence). CDR3 nucleotides: TGTGCCAGCAGCTGGGGACAGGGATATAGCAATCAGCCCCAGCATTTT. Its translation is CASSWGQGYSNQPQHF.

The CDR3 nucleotides are TGTGCCAGCAAGCCGGACAGAACCACCGGGGAGCTGTTTTTT. Encoded protein: CASKPDRTTGELFF. The rearrangement uses TRBV6-4 and TRBJ2-2, with a weak D call TRBD1 (6 bases). CDR1 and CDR2 from the germline V gene are MRHNA and SNTAGT. The V gene lost 7 bases and the J gene lost 4 bases, with 13 bases spanning the gap. CDR3 length: 14 amino acids.

This chain links TRBV9 with TRBJ2-6; a weak D match, TRBD1 (6 bases). V lost 0 bases, J lost 3 bases, and 16 bases lay in between. CDR1 is SGDLS, CDR2 YYNGEE, per germline. The CDR3 runs to 18 residues. The CDR3 DNA follows: TGTGCCAGCAGCGTAGGGGCAGGGGCCATGCGTGGGGCCAACGTCCTGACTTTC. This gives the protein CASSVGAGAMRGANVLTF.

This chain connects TRBV27 to TRBJ2-2; 7 bases align to TRBD1. This CDR3 is 17 amino acids long. Germline V lookup: CDR1 MNHEY, CDR2 SMNVEV (reference sequence). The V and J ends lost 4 bases and 5 bases, in that order; junction bases with no gene match: 13. The CDR3 loop is CASSSYAGTATTGELFF. In nucleotides, the CDR3 is TGTGCCAGCAGTTCCTATGCCGGGACAGCTACGACCGGGGAGCTGTTTTTT.

The V call is TRBV5-4, the J call TRBJ1-2; TRBD1 might be the D (5 bases). From germline, CDR1 is SGHNT and CDR2 YYREEE (reference sequence). V gave up 1 base and J gave up 5 bases, with 15 bases separating them. The CDR3 is 15 residues long. CDR3 DNA: TGTGCCAGCAGCTTGAGTAAGGGGTACGAATATGGCTACACCTTC. Translation: CASSLSKGYEYGYTF. Supplemented by reference TRBV5-4 and TRBJ1-2, the full variable domain reads ETGVTQSPTHLIKTRGQQVTLRCSSQSGHNTVSWYQQALGQGPQFIFQYYREEENGRGNFPPRFSGLQFPNYSSELNVNALELDDSALYLCASSLSKGYEYGYTFGSGTRLTVV.

The CDR3: CASSRLDSYEQYF. The DNA for the CDR3 is TGTGCCAGCAGTCGCCTGGACAGTTACGAGCAGTACTTC. This chain links TRBV28 with TRBJ2-7, with D possibly matching TRBD1 (6 bases). V was cut by 5 bases and J by 4 bases, with 12 bases left in between. Germline loops: CDR1 MDHEN, CDR2 SYDVKM. There are 13 residues in the CDR3.

The V call is TRBV2, the J call TRBJ1-2; D is unresolved. Germline V gene lookup returns CDR1 SNHLY and CDR2 FYNNEI. Trimming pared 2 bases from V and 3 bases from J, leaving 7 bases between. CDR3 length: 13 residues. The CDR3 nucleotides are TGTGCCAGCAGTGAACGAGAAGACTATGGCTACACCTTC. Translated: CASSEREDYGYTF.

The chain employs TRBV5-6 and TRBJ1-2, with 9 bases lining up with TRBD1. The germline CDR1 and CDR2 sequences are SGHDT and YYEEEE. With V trimmed by 5 bases and J by 2 bases, 10 bases remained unmatched. The CDR3 is 16 residues long. The CDR3 DNA sequence: TGTGCCAGCAGTCCAACGCGACAGGGGGTGAACTATGGCTACACCTTC. This encodes CASSPTRQGVNYGYTF.

This clone came up once. The chain carries TRBV30 and TRBJ1-5, with a tentative D call TRBD1 (6 bases). The CDR3 loop spans 13 amino acids. From germline, CDR1 is GTSNPN and CDR2 SVGIG (reference sequence). V was trimmed by 5 bases and J by 6 bases, leaving 14 bases between them. The CDR3 DNA reads as TGTGCCTGGCAAGGGGGGGGCGGTCAGCCCCAGCATTTT. Protein sequence: CAWQGGGGQPQHF.

The chain couples TRBV11-1 to TRBJ2-7, with a tentative D call TRBD1 (6 bases). Germline V gene lookup returns CDR1 SGHAT and CDR2 FQDESV (reference sequence). CDR3 length: 14 amino acids. V was clipped by 5 bases and J by 4 bases, with 15 bases between them. CDR3 DNA sequence: TGTGCCAGCAGCGACTACAGGGTGCCATACGAGCAGTACTTC. The encoded protein is CASSDYRVPYEQYF.

V is TRBV30 and J is TRBJ2-2; no clear D. Germline V CDR1 and CDR2: GTSNPN, SVGIG (reference sequence). The V end lost 3 bases, the J end lost 4 bases, and 15 bases lay between the germline ends. CDR3 length equals 15 residues. The CDR3 sequence: CAWREAYRFTGELFF. CDR3 in DNA: TGTGCCTGGAGAGAAGCGTATAGATTCACCGGGGAGCTGTTTTTT.

This sequence joins TRBV4-3 and TRBJ1-1; 9 bases fit TRBD1. J lost 1 base, V lost 1 base, and 10 bases had no gene match. This CDR3 has 18 residues. CDR1 and CDR2 (germline): LGHNA, YSLEER. Written as DNA, the CDR3 is TGCGCCAGCAGCCAAGGGACAGGGGCCACCTTACAGAACACTGAAGCTTTCTTT. Protein: CASSQGTGATLQNTEAFF.

CDR3 amino acids: CASRRPGQGSTGELFF. The CDR3 DNA follows: TGTGCCAGCAGGCGGCCGGGACAGGGTAGCACCGGGGAGCTGTTTTTT. The chain carries TRBV11-2 and TRBJ2-2; 9 bases line up with TRBD1. The CDR3 consists of 16 residues. Germline V lookup: CDR1 SGHAT, CDR2 FQNNGV. The J segment lost 4 bases and the V segment lost 6 bases, leaving 9 bases of the junction unmatched.

V gene TRBV9 combines with J gene TRBJ1-3; D perhaps matches TRBD1 (5 bases). Trimming took off 4 bases at V and 2 bases at J, with 19 bases between the two ends. This CDR3 is 17 amino acids long. Germline V lookup: CDR1 SGDLS, CDR2 YYNGEE. The CDR3 sequence is CASSPRTAGKTGNTIYF. The CDR3 DNA follows: TGTGCCAGCAGCCCTCGAACGGCAGGGAAGACTGGAAACACCATATATTTT. Full variable domain (rest looked up from reference TRBV9 and TRBJ1-3): DSGVTQTPKHLITATGQRVTLRCSPRSGDLSVYWYQQSLDQGLQFLIQYYNGEERAKGNILERFSAQQFPDLHSELNLSSLELGDSALYFCASSPRTAGKTGNTIYFGEGSWLTVV.

A few counts support this clone. V and J are TRBV19 and TRBJ2-7; 11 positions match TRBD1. The germline V gene encodes CDR1 LNHDA and CDR2 SQIVND (reference sequence). CDR3 length: 16 residues. Trimming at V came to 4 bases and at J to 4 bases, leaving 9 bases not matched to a gene. The CDR3 nucleotides read TGTGCCAGTAGTACCATCCTAGGACAGGGGGCGTACGAGCAGTACTTC. It encodes CASSTILGQGAYEQYF.

The chain uses TRBV5-1 and TRBJ2-1; no definite D call. Germline CDR1 is SGHRS and CDR2 is YFSETQ. V lost 3 bases and J lost 10, with 14 bases in between. The CDR3 consists of 13 residues. DNA of the CDR3: TGCGCCAGCAGCTCGCAAGACTCCGGGGAGCAGTTCTTC. Protein sequence: CASSSQDSGEQFF.

The gene calls are TRBV3-1 (or the pseudogene TRBV3-2) and TRBJ2-3; TRBD2 agrees at 13 bases. CDR1 is LGHDT and CDR2 is YNNKEL in the germline V gene (reference sequence). Trimming removed 4 bases from V and 3 bases from J; junction bases left unmatched: 10. This CDR3 has 18 amino acids. The CDR3 protein is CASSLGIGTSGETDTQYF. The DNA of the CDR3 is TGTGCCAGCAGCCTCGGCATCGGGACTAGCGGGGAAACAGATACGCAGTATTTT.

V usage is TRBV18 and J usage is TRBJ2-5; 9 bases align to TRBD2. CDR1 is KGHSH and CDR2 is LQKENI in the germline V gene. There are 17 residues in the CDR3. V gave up 0 bases and J gave up 3 bases; unmatched junction bases: 8. The CDR3 nucleotides are TGTGCCAGCTCACCACCGGGGCGGGGGGGACCCGAAGAGACCCAGTACTTC. Its protein is CASSPPGRGGPEETQYF.

V is TRBV7-2 and J is TRBJ1-6; 8 bases fit TRBD1. Germline CDR1 and CDR2: SGHTA and FQGNSA. The CDR3 is made up of 17 amino acids. V trimming: 0 bases; J trimming: 9 bases; junction bases outside the gene matches: 10. CDR3 nucleotides: TGTGCCAGCAGCTTAGCCAGGGGGCCTTTTTTGGTTTCACCCCTCCACTTT. As protein: CASSLARGPFLVSPLHF.

Regarding this clone: The junction shows a germline mismatch at one end, possibly a read error. The chain combines TRBV5-4 with TRBJ2-3; D perhaps matches TRBD2 (6 bases). CDR1 and CDR2 from the germline V gene are SGHNT and YYREEE (reference sequence). The CDR3 length is 16 residues. The CDR3 is CASSLGGGGFTDTQYF. The CDR3 DNA reads TGTGCAAGCAGCTTGGGGGGTGGAGGGTTCACAGATACGCAGTATTTT. The full variable domain, in which reference TRBV5-4 and TRBJ2-3 provide the parts outside the CDR3, is ETGVTQSPTHLIKTRGQQVTLRCSSQSGHNTVSWYQQALGQGPQFIFQYYREEENGRGNFPPRFSGLQFPNYSSELNVNALELDDSALYLCASSLGGGGFTDTQYFGPGTRLTVL.

The V call is TRBV6-5, the J call TRBJ1-3; tentatively, D is TRBD1 (5 bases). The V gene lost 0 bases and the J gene lost 4 bases, with 10 bases spanning the gap. Germline V gene sequence: CDR1 MNHEY, CDR2 SVGAGI. This CDR3 comprises 15 residues. The CDR3: CASSYSGGGGNTIYF. CDR3 coding DNA: TGTGCCAGCAGTTACTCGGGGGGAGGCGGAAACACCATATATTTT.

The rearrangement joins TRBV25-1 to TRBJ1-4; no clear D. Trimming took off 4 bases at V and 4 bases at J, with 7 bases between the two ends. The CDR3 has 13 residues. Per germline, CDR1 MGHDK and CDR2 SYGVNS. The CDR3 reads CASSGPGNEKLFF. CDR3 DNA: TGTGCCAGCAGTGGGCCGGGTAATGAAAAACTGTTTTTT.

This clone was observed a single time. The chain uses TRBV5-5 and TRBJ1-6, with TRBD1 matching 7 bases. The CDR3 is made up of 14 amino acids. From germline, CDR1 is SGHKS and CDR2 YYEKEE (reference sequence). J lost 10 bases, V lost 2 bases, and 6 bases had no gene match. In DNA, the CDR3 is TGTGCCAGCAGCTTACGACAGGGCGACTCACCCCTCCACTTT. This translates into CASSLRQGDSPLHF.

The rearrangement uses TRBV5-1 and TRBJ2-3; 8 bases align to TRBD1. The CDR3 has 16 amino acids. Germline CDR1 and CDR2: SGHRS and YFSETQ. With 0 bases clipped from V and 4 bases from J, the junction kept 7 bases outside the gene matches. The CDR3 sequence: CASSLVSAGGADTQYF. CDR3 bases: TGCGCCAGCAGCTTGGTTTCAGCAGGGGGCGCAGATACGCAGTATTTT.

The rearrangement uses TRBV19 and TRBJ1-1, with D unresolved. CDR1 LNHDA and CDR2 SQIVND come from the germline V gene (reference sequence). The CDR3 is 13 residues long. V lost 4 bases to trimming and J lost 4 bases, with 10 bases between them. The CDR3 spells CASSTQLTTEAFF. CDR3 DNA sequence: TGTGCCAGTAGTACCCAACTAACCACTGAAGCTTTCTTT.

V is TRBV28 and J is TRBJ2-6, with D tentatively TRBD1 (5 bases). The CDR3 is 17 residues long. The germline V gene has CDR1 MDHEN and CDR2 SYDVKM. The V and J ends lost 3 bases and 0 bases respectively, with 12 bases between them. This chain's CDR3 is CASSFGGQGSGANVLTF. The CDR3 DNA reads as TGTGCCAGCAGTTTCGGTGGGCAGGGCTCTGGGGCCAACGTCCTGACTTTC.

The chain carries TRBV11-1 and TRBJ2-7, with TRBD1 identical over 8 bases. The CDR3 is 14 amino acids. Trimming cost V 6 bases and J 1 base; bases outside gene matches: 5. Per germline, CDR1 SGHAT and CDR2 FQDESV (reference sequence). This CDR3 reads CASRLRTGSYEQYF. The CDR3 DNA is TGTGCCAGCAGACTGCGGACAGGGTCCTACGAGCAGTACTTC.